The T cell receptor beta chain described here comes from a study of cytomegalovirus exposure and HLA in healthy donors. General study findings and limits: Association of a missense DCLRE1C variant with TCR beta V- and J-gene trimming was reported in a later analysis.

Regarding this clone: Its antigen is unknown.

The germline V gene encodes CDR1 LNHDA and CDR2 SQIVND (reference sequence). The CDR3 loop spans 18 amino acids. Trimming stripped 1 base from V and 2 bases from J, with 15 bases between. The PCR employed 60 Vbeta primers together with 13 Jbeta primers. As originally analysed: An analysis performed later counted about 80 million unique TCR beta chains (roughly 10 million of them shared). Method: immunoSEQ multiplex PCR; TCRdb's copy keeps in-frame clones and lacks some. V, J and clone size derive from that table, while D and trimming were established from the DNA sequence. The table has 100,000 to 150,000 clones, 80% seen once.

The chain employs TRBV19 and TRBJ2-6, with D tentatively TRBD1 (6 bases). Material: PBMCs. The receptor was isolated from a woman in her thirties or forties in good health and CMV-seronegative. In DNA form, the CDR3 reads TGTGCCAGTAGTATAGGGGCAGGGGCCTGGACTGGGGCCAACGTCCTGACTTTC. It is translated as CASSIGAGAWTGANVLTF.